This note documents a single TCR beta chain sequence. CDR3 length: 13 amino acids. After removal of 4 bases from V and 4 bases from J, the junction contained 0 bases not matched to a gene. Germline V gene data show CDR1 as SGHNT and CDR2 as YENEEA. This sample was included in a study of shared clonotypes between healthy human individuals. Study at large: Donor ages ranged 18 to 49 years: a couple of women, a few men.

Authors' methods: With immunoSEQ giving junction-only sequences and no quality scores, filtering differed. TCRdb's copy holds only in-frame clones and misses some; the assay was immunoSEQ multiplex PCR. D and trimming were read from the DNA, whereas the V and J calls and clone size are those reported in that table. The data show around 95,000 clones, with 40% to 55% seen just once and more than 12% held by the top ten. The sample comprised PBMCs. The chain carries TRBV11-3 and TRBJ2-7; 11 bases map to TRBD2. This clonotype originated in a woman in her forties in good health. Some clones in this sample may be carry-over from other donors' samples. The CDR3: CASSWTSGYEQYF. CDR3 DNA sequence: TGTGCCAGCAGCTGGACTAGCGGGTACGAGCAGTACTTC. Filled out from reference TRBV11-3 and TRBJ2-7, the complete variable domain reads EAGVVQSPRYKIIEKKQPVAFWCNPISGHNTLYWYLQNLGQGPELLIRYENEEAVDDSQLPKDRFSAERLKGVDSTLKIQPAELGDSAVYLCASSWTSGYEQYFGPGTRLTVT.